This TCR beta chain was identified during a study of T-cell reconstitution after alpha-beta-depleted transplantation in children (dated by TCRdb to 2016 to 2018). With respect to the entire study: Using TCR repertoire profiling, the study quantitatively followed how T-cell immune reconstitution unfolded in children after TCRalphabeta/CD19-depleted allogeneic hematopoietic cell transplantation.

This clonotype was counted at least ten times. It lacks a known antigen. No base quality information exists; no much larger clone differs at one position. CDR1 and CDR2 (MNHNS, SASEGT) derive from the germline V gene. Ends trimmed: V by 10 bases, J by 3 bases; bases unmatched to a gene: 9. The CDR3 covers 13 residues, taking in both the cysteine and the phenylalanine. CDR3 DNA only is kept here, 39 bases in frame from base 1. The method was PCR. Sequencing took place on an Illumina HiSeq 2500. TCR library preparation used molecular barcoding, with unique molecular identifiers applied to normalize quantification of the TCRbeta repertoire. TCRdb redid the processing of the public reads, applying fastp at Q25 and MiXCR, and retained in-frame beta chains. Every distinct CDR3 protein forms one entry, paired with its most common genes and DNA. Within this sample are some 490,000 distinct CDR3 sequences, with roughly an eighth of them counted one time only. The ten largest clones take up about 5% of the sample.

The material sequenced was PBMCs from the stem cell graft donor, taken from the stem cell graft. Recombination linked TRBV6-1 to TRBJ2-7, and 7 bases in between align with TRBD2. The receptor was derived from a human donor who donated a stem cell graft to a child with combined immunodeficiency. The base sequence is TGTGCCACCGGGAGGTCCAGTATCTACGAGCAGTACTTC. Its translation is CATGRSSIYEQYF.